This T cell receptor beta chain came from a study of T-cell reconstitution after alpha-beta-depleted transplantation in children. For TCRbeta, the library was prepared with unique molecular identifiers. In TCRdb, the PCR reads were re-called with MiXCR into one record per CDR3 protein. This table has around 370,000 distinct CDR3 sequences, around a tenth appearing once. Germline V lookup: CDR1 SGHVS, CDR2 FNYEAQ. The CDR3 runs to 14 residues. The sequencing here drew on PBMCs from the stem cell graft donor, taken from the stem cell graft. This clonotype was obtained from a human donor who donated a stem cell graft to a child with acute lymphoblastic leukemia. This rearrangement joins TRBV7-6 to TRBJ2-2, with D maybe TRBD2 (7 bases). The DNA of the CDR3 is TGTGGGTCGGGCGGGGGCCCGAGCACCGGGGAGCTGTTTTTT. Encoded protein: CGSGGGPSTGELFF.